A selection of T cell receptor beta chains follows, all from one sample in a study of shared clonotypes between healthy human individuals. Method: immunoSEQ multiplex PCR; TCRdb's copy keeps in-frame clones and lacks some. In the table there are more than 850,000 clones, 70% to 80% of which are singletons. Material: memory CD4+ T cells from PBMCs. The receptors were gathered from a man younger than 35 in good health. Some clones in this sample may be carry-over from other donors' samples. Both conserved end residues are part of each CDR3. A D gene is named only where the DNA matches it firmly. Rows may omit the clone size; those that give it use once, few, many or a size class.

V: TRBV2; size: .; D: .; J: TRBJ1-5; CDR3: CASSNPTGGLGNQPQHF; DNA: TGTGCCAGCAGCAACCCGACGGGGGGACTGGGCAATCAGCCCCAGCATTTT
V: TRBV2; size: .; D: .; J: TRBJ2-5; CDR3: CASSENSEETQYF; DNA: TGTGCCAGCAGTGAAAACTCAGAGGAGACCCAGTACTTC
V: TRBV11-3; size: once; D: .; J: TRBJ2-2; CDR3: CASSLGSNGELFF; DNA: TGTGCCAGCAGCTTAGGGAGTAACGGGGAGCTGTTTTTT
V: TRBV4-1; size: once; D: .; J: TRBJ2-7; CDR3: CASSQVGRYEQYF; DNA: TGCGCCAGCAGCCAAGTAGGCCGGTACGAGCAGTACTTC
V: TRBV28; size: .; D: .; J: TRBJ2-2; CDR3: CASSSPRGYTGELFF; DNA: TGTGCCAGCAGTTCCCCCCGGGGATACACCGGGGAGCTGTTTTTT
V: TRBV28; size: .; D: .; J: TRBJ2-7; CDR3: CASSLPSLGVTYEQYF; DNA: TGTGCCAGCAGTTTACCGAGTCTCGGCGTTACCTACGAGCAGTACTTC
V: TRBV19; size: .; D: .; J: TRBJ1-5; CDR3: CASSGQGGPSRSNQPQHF; DNA: TGTGCCAGTAGTGGCCAGGGAGGACCGTCTAGGAGCAATCAGCCCCAGCATTTT
V: TRBV6-1; size: .; D: .; J: TRBJ2-3; CDR3: CASSVQGAFPDTQYF; DNA: TGTGCCAGCAGTGTCCAGGGAGCTTTCCCAGATACGCAGTATTTT
V: TRBV9; size: .; D: TRBD2; J: TRBJ2-1; CDR3: CASSRTSGSYNEQFF; DNA: TGTGCCAGCAGCAGGACTAGCGGGTCCTACAATGAGCAGTTCTTC
V: TRBV5-6; size: .; D: .; J: TRBJ1-3; CDR3: CASSLVGNLGNTIYF; DNA: TGTGCCAGCAGCTTGGTGGGGAACCTTGGAAACACCATATATTTT
V: TRBV28; size: .; D: .; J: TRBJ2-1; CDR3: CASHTYNEQFF; DNA: TGTGCCAGCCACACCTACAATGAGCAGTTCTTC
V: TRBV11-2; size: .; D: TRBD2; J: TRBJ2-1; CDR3: CASSLSGSNYEQFF; DNA: TGTGCCAGCAGCCTAAGCGGGAGTAACTATGAGCAGTTCTTC
V: TRBV30; size: few; D: .; J: TRBJ2-7; CDR3: CAGQRQYEQYF; DNA: TGTGCCGGCCAGCGCCAATACGAGCAGTACTTC
V: TRBV7-8; size: .; D: .; J: TRBJ2-2; CDR3: CASSSNRVTGELFF; DNA: TGTGCCAGCAGCTCTAACAGGGTCACCGGGGAGCTGTTTTTT
V: TRBV7-9; size: .; D: .; J: TRBJ2-2; CDR3: CASSRFERTGELFF; DNA: TGTGCCAGCAGCCGTTTTGAGAGGACCGGGGAGCTGTTTTTT
V: TRBV7-2; size: .; D: TRBD2; J: TRBJ2-3; CDR3: CASSYASGNTQYF; DNA: TGTGCCAGCAGCTATGCTAGCGGGAATACGCAGTATTTT
V: TRBV28; size: .; D: TRBD1; J: TRBJ2-6; CDR3: CASSLWRTGLSSSGANVLTF; DNA: TGTGCCAGCAGTTTATGGCGGACAGGGCTTTCGAGCTCTGGGGCCAACGTCCTGACTTTC
V: TRBV29-1; size: .; D: .; J: TRBJ1-1; CDR3: CSVHPPHTEAFF; DNA: TGCAGCGTCCACCCGCCTCACACTGAAGCTTTCTTT
V: TRBV28; size: .; D: .; J: TRBJ1-3; CDR3: CASSFRVRGNTIYF; DNA: TGTGCCAGCAGTTTTAGAGTGAGGGGAAACACCATATATTTT
V: TRBV7-3; size: .; D: .; J: TRBJ2-2; CDR3: CASSQGHTGELFF; DNA: TGTGCCAGCAGCCAAGGCCACACCGGGGAGCTGTTTTTT
V: TRBV28; size: .; D: .; J: TRBJ2-3; CDR3: CASRRGSTDTQYF; DNA: TGTGCCAGCCGGAGGGGTAGCACAGATACGCAGTATTTT
V: TRBV10-3; size: .; D: .; J: TRBJ2-1; CDR3: CAISGLANEQFF; DNA: TGTGCCATCAGTGGCCTAGCAAATGAGCAGTTCTTC
V: TRBV15; size: .; D: .; J: TRBJ2-7; CDR3: CATSSLRNEQYF; DNA: TGTGCCACCAGCAGCCTCAGAAACGAGCAGTACTTC
V: TRBV7-8; size: .; D: .; J: TRBJ1-2; CDR3: CASSLRTETPNYGYTF; DNA: TGTGCCAGCAGCTTAAGGACGGAAACGCCTAACTATGGCTACACCTTC
V: TRBV10-3; size: .; D: .; J: TRBJ1-6; CDR3: CAIRGSAGVSPLHF; DNA: TGTGCCATCAGGGGATCGGCAGGGGTCTCACCCCTCCACTTT
V: TRBV29-1; size: .; D: .; J: TRBJ2-6; CDR3: CSVEDRGQGGPSGANVLTF; DNA: TGCAGCGTTGAAGATCGGGGGCAGGGAGGTCCCTCTGGGGCCAACGTCCTGACTTTC
V: TRBV9; size: once; D: TRBD1; J: TRBJ2-5; CDR3: CASSPRQGETQYF; DNA: TGTGCCAGCAGCCCCAGACAGGGGGAGACCCAGTACTTC
V: TRBV28; size: .; D: .; J: TRBJ2-4; CDR3: CASSLRGSGVKNIQYF; DNA: TGTGCCAGCAGTTTACGGGGGAGTGGGGTCAAAAACATTCAGTACTTC
V: TRBV5-4; size: .; D: .; J: TRBJ2-7; CDR3: CASSQDLTYEQYF; DNA: TGTGCCAGCAGCCAAGATCTGACCTACGAGCAGTACTTC
V: TRBV19; size: .; D: .; J: TRBJ2-4; CDR3: CASSILAGIGNIQYF; DNA: TGTGCCAGTAGTATATTGGCCGGGATCGGGAACATTCAGTACTTC
V: TRBV2; size: few; D: .; J: TRBJ2-4; CDR3: CASSPLRGEGNIQYF; DNA: TGTGCCAGCAGCCCCCTTAGGGGGGAAGGGAACATTCAGTACTTC
V: TRBV29-1; size: few; D: TRBD1; J: TRBJ1-1; CDR3: CSVQGQGGTEAFF; DNA: TGCAGCGTACAGGGGCAGGGGGGGACTGAAGCTTTCTTT
V: TRBV4-2; size: .; D: TRBD1; J: TRBJ2-7; CDR3: CASSQPGQGRYEQYF; DNA: TGTGCCAGCAGCCAACCCGGACAGGGGCGGTACGAGCAGTACTTC
V: TRBV7-2; size: few; D: TRBD2; J: TRBJ2-1; CDR3: CASSLGTSGGPREQFF; DNA: TGTGCCAGCAGCTTAGGGACTAGCGGGGGGCCAAGGGAGCAGTTCTTC
V: TRBV5-1; size: .; D: .; J: TRBJ1-5; CDR3: CASSYGPLSNQPQHF; DNA: TGCGCCAGCAGCTACGGGCCCTTAAGCAATCAGCCCCAGCATTTT
V: TRBV5-1; size: .; D: .; J: TRBJ2-7; CDR3: CASRRGLYEQYF; DNA: TGCGCCAGCCGCCGGGGGTTATACGAGCAGTACTTC
V: TRBV18; size: .; D: TRBD2; J: TRBJ2-1; CDR3: CASSLGLAGHNEQFF; DNA: TGTGCCAGCTCACTTGGACTAGCGGGGCACAATGAGCAGTTCTTC
V: TRBV5-1; size: .; D: .; J: TRBJ1-2; CDR3: CASSTTNYGYTF; DNA: TGCGCCAGCAGCACAACTAACTATGGCTACACCTTC
V: TRBV5-4; size: .; D: TRBD2; J: TRBJ2-1; CDR3: CASSPGGARSYNEQFF; DNA: TGTGCCAGCAGTCCCGGGGGGGCTAGATCCTACAATGAGCAGTTCTTC
V: TRBV29-1; size: .; D: TRBD2; J: TRBJ2-7; CDR3: CSVKVSGTSYEQYF; DNA: TGCAGCGTTAAAGTTAGCGGGACTTCCTACGAGCAGTACTTC
V: TRBV30; size: few; D: .; J: TRBJ1-1; CDR3: CAWSEFSETEAFF; DNA: TGTGCCTGGAGTGAATTTTCGGAAACTGAAGCTTTCTTT
V: TRBV7-2; size: .; D: .; J: TRBJ1-2; CDR3: CASSLFETRTGKFGYTF; DNA: TGTGCCAGCAGCTTATTTGAAACCCGGACGGGCAAGTTTGGCTACACCTTC
V: TRBV2; size: few; D: TRBD1; J: TRBJ1-1; CDR3: CASSESLGQGSAFF; DNA: TGTGCCAGCAGTGAGTCTCTCGGACAGGGATCAGCTTTCTTT
V: TRBV4-1; size: once; D: TRBD1; J: TRBJ1-3; CDR3: CASSQTGALLDTIYF; DNA: TGCGCCAGCAGCCAAACAGGGGCCCTACTCGACACCATATATTTT
V: TRBV7-8; size: .; D: .; J: TRBJ1-5; CDR3: CASSLSRVQVNQPQHF; DNA: TGTGCCAGCAGCTTAAGTAGGGTGCAGGTTAATCAGCCCCAGCATTTT
V: TRBV7-2; size: many; D: TRBD2; J: TRBJ2-7; CDR3: CASSLFSGGNLAYEQYF; DNA: TGTGCCAGCAGCTTGTTTAGCGGGGGAAACCTAGCCTACGAGCAGTACTTC
V: TRBV9; size: few; D: .; J: TRBJ1-1; CDR3: CASSAEQGYTEAFF; DNA: TGTGCCAGCAGCGCAGAACAGGGTTACACTGAAGCTTTCTTT
V: TRBV2; size: .; D: .; J: TRBJ2-7; CDR3: CASTLRAGGSYEQYF; DNA: TGTGCCAGCACCCTACGGGCAGGCGGATCCTACGAGCAGTACTTC
V: TRBV19; size: .; D: .; J: TRBJ1-1; CDR3: CARRALWANTEAFF; DNA: TGTGCCAGAAGAGCCCTGTGGGCGAACACTGAAGCTTTCTTT
V: TRBV19; size: .; D: .; J: TRBJ1-2; CDR3: CASTEGNYGYTF; DNA: TGTGCCAGTACGGAGGGAAACTATGGCTACACCTTC
V: TRBV2; size: .; D: .; J: TRBJ2-3; CDR3: CASSESTGLWDTQYF; DNA: TGTGCCAGCAGTGAATCTACGGGCCTCTGGGATACGCAGTATTTT
V: TRBV6-5; size: once; D: .; J: TRBJ1-5; CDR3: CASSEGPDNQPQHF; DNA: TGTGCCAGCAGTGAAGGGCCAGACAATCAGCCCCAGCATTTT
V: TRBV19; size: few; D: .; J: TRBJ2-3; CDR3: CASSIEDTQYF; DNA: TGTGCCAGTAGTATAGAAGATACGCAGTATTTT
V: TRBV7-9; size: once; D: TRBD2; J: TRBJ2-5; CDR3: CASSTGTSGLETQYF; DNA: TGTGCCAGCAGCACTGGGACTAGCGGTCTCGAGACCCAGTACTTC
V: TRBV2; size: .; D: TRBD1; J: TRBJ2-1; CDR3: CASSLGQPRDNEQFF; DNA: TGTGCCAGCAGTTTGGGACAGCCCCGAGACAATGAGCAGTTCTTC